This T cell receptor (beta chain) was captured in a study of graft-versus-host responses after intestinal transplantation. The wider study: Multivisceral, liver-intestinal, or isolated intestinal transplants were given to recipients. General study findings and limits: Within the allografts of patients who had graft-donor T cell macrochimerism, graft-versus-host to host-versus-graft clonal ratios were high.

The V end lost 0 bases, the J end lost 7 bases, and 25 bases lay between the germline ends. Germline V lookup: CDR1 MGHRA, CDR2 YSYEKL. The CDR3 contains 18 residues. The table came from immunoSEQ multiplex PCR; TCRdb's copy has only in-frame clones and leaves some out. The sample carries more than 95,000 clones, 90% recorded once. This clone was detected only once. Its antigen is unidentified. The sequenced sample was unstimulated CD4+ T cells sorted from spleen or lymph node cells, obtained before intestinal transplant. The receptor comes from a human donor who received an intestinal transplant. The chain uses TRBV4-1 and TRBJ2-7, with a possible D match to TRBD1 (8 bases). In nucleotides, the CDR3 is TGCGCCAGCAGCCAAGACCTTTGGACAGGGAGGGGTTCGGAGGAGCAGTACTTC. It specifies CASSQDLWTGRGSEEQYF.